This entry is about one TCR beta chain. The source of the sample is a study of blood T cell repertoires in COVID-19. CDR1 is MNHNS and CDR2 is SASEGT in the germline V gene. The CDR3 is made up of 15 amino acids. The junction had 7 bases not matched to a gene; V was cut back by 2 bases and J by 8 bases. Profiling relied on immunoSEQ multiplex PCR, and the TCRdb table lists in-frame clones only, not all of them. The sample records 200,000 to 250,000 clones, about 80% being singletons. The receptor comes from a woman between 45 and 60 years old who had been exposed to COVID-19. The V gene is TRBV6-1, the J gene TRBJ2-1; 9 bases align to TRBD1. The sequenced material came from PBMCs or T cells enriched from blood (not recorded which). The CDR3 DNA reads as TGTGCCAGCAGTGAACTGGACAGGGGACGGGATGAGCAGTTCTTC. It yields the protein CASSELDRGRDEQFF.